Below, 27 T cell receptor beta chains from the same sample are listed, as sequenced in a study of blood T cell repertoires in COVID-19. Clones were read by immunoSEQ multiplex PCR, and TCRdb kept only the in-frame ones, dropping some. The sample shows some 400,000 clones, 81% of them seen only once. Sequences were obtained from peripheral blood. Every receptor here comes from a human donor with acute or convalescent COVID-19. The donor label of this sample is uncertain.

The genes are TRBV5-1 and TRBJ2-1; 8 bases match TRBD2. Germline trimming cut 1 base from V and 7 bases from J; bases unmatched to any gene: 13. The V gene's germline CDR1 is SGHRS and CDR2 YFSETQ. There are 17 residues in the CDR3. CDR3 in amino acids: CASSLFVSGGGINEQFF. Written as DNA, the CDR3 is TGCGCCAGCAGCTTGTTCGTGAGCGGGGGAGGGATAAATGAGCAGTTCTTC.

This clone was observed once. This chain connects TRBV5-6 to TRBJ1-6, with D possibly matching TRBD1 (6 bases). The CDR3 sequence is 13 residues long. In germline, CDR1 is SGHDT, CDR2 YYEEEE. V dropped 1 base and J dropped 10 bases, with 9 bases sitting between them. As DNA, the CDR3 is TGTGCCAGCAGCTTGCAGGGGTACTCACCCCTCCACTTT. This gives the protein CASSLQGYSPLHF.

This clone was seen only a few times. The chain carries TRBV3-1 (or the pseudogene TRBV3-2) and TRBJ1-2; TRBD1 aligns across 8 bases. From germline, CDR1 is LGHDT and CDR2 YNNKEL (reference sequence). Trimming removed 4 bases from V and 4 bases from J; junction bases left unmatched: 11. The CDR3 is 16 amino acids. CDR3 DNA sequence: TGTGCCAGCAGCCCCGCAGGACAGGGCCTGGGCTATGGCTACACCTTC. Amino acids: CASSPAGQGLGYGYTF.

This clone has only one observation. J is TRBJ1-6 and V is TRBV2, with D unclear. CDR1 is SNHLY and CDR2 is FYNNEI in the germline V gene. V gave up 7 bases and J gave up 0 bases, with 10 bases separating them. The CDR3 has 15 amino acids. DNA for the CDR3: TGTGCCAGCACACGGGAGAGCTCCTATAATTCACCCCTCCACTTT. Translating gives CASTRESSYNSPLHF.

This clone was recorded a few times. The rearrangement links TRBV6-5 to TRBJ1-1; D not resolved. This CDR3 has 13 amino acids. V lost 6 bases and J 3 bases, leaving 11 bases between the germline ends. Germline V CDR1 and CDR2: MNHEY, SVGAGI. CDR3 DNA: TGTGCCAGCAGGGAGGGTAGGTACACTGAAGCTTTCTTT. Translation: CASREGRYTEAFF.

The chain couples TRBV19 to TRBJ1-1; D is possibly TRBD1 (5 bases). Deletions cut 1 base from V and 2 bases from J, with 8 bases between. Germline-derived CDR1 and CDR2 are LNHDA and SQIVND (reference sequence). This CDR3 spans 14 amino acids. The CDR3 region is CASSIGQGNTEAFF. The CDR3 DNA reads TGTGCCAGTAGTATAGGGCAGGGAAACACTGAAGCTTTCTTT. Supplemented by reference TRBV19 and TRBJ1-1, the full variable domain reads DGGITQSPKYLFRKEGQNVTLSCEQNLNHDAMYWYRQDPGQGLRLIYYSQIVNDFQKGDIAEGYSVSREKKESFPLTVTSAQKNPTAFYLCASSIGQGNTEAFFGQGTRLTVV.

The chain links TRBV5-6 to TRBJ2-7, with D uncertain. The CDR3 has 13 amino acids. Looked up from germline, CDR1 is SGHDT and CDR2 is YYEEEE. V was shortened by 0 bases and J by 0 bases, with 4 bases between the two germline ends. The CDR3 DNA sequence: TGTGCCAGCAGCTTGGCGGGCTCCTACGAGCAGTACTTC. This translates into CASSLAGSYEQYF.

V gene TRBV6-5 combines with J gene TRBJ1-1; D is possibly TRBD1 (5 bases). The CDR3 has 14 residues. In germline, CDR1 is MNHEY, CDR2 SVGAGI. The V gene lost 6 bases and the J gene lost 5 bases, with 16 bases spanning the gap. DNA of the CDR3: TGTGCCAGCAGGCTATTACGGGGGGGGACTGAAGCTTTCTTT. Translating gives CASRLLRGGTEAFF.

The chain is built from TRBV19 and TRBJ2-2, with D possibly being TRBD2 (5 bases). The CDR3 is 14 residues long. V lost 8 bases, J lost 7 bases, and 17 bases lay in between. CDR1 LNHDA and CDR2 SQIVND come from the germline V gene (reference sequence). CDR3 region: CASYGIVGVGELFF. CDR3 nucleotide sequence: TGTGCCAGTTACGGGATTGTCGGAGTCGGGGAGCTGTTTTTT.

The chain combines TRBV30 with TRBJ1-5, with a tentative D call TRBD1 (6 bases). V was cut by 4 bases and J by 2 bases, with 6 bases left in between. The CDR3 contains 12 residues. Germline lookup yields CDR1 GTSNPN and CDR2 SVGIG (reference sequence). The CDR3 DNA is TGTGCCTGGAACAGGGGCAATCAGCCCCAGCATTTT. Its translation is CAWNRGNQPQHF.

The chain employs TRBV19 and TRBJ1-1; TRBD1 aligns across 9 bases. Trimming at V came to 0 bases and at J to 6 bases, leaving 11 bases not matched to a gene. The CDR3 is 17 amino acids. Looked up from germline, CDR1 is LNHDA and CDR2 is SQIVND (reference sequence). CDR3 protein: CASSIDLRGQGRAEAFF. The CDR3 nucleotides read TGTGCCAGTAGTATAGATCTCCGGGGACAGGGTAGAGCTGAAGCTTTCTTT.

The sample holds one count of this clone. The J gene is TRBJ1-3, the V gene TRBV28; D uncertain. Trimming shortened V by 2 bases and J by 5 bases, and 10 bases separated the two germline ends. Germline-derived CDR1 and CDR2 are MDHEN and SYDVKM. This CDR3 comprises 14 residues. The CDR3 here is CASSLRLQRNTIYF. Written as DNA, the CDR3 is TGTGCCAGCAGTTTAAGACTGCAGAGAAACACCATATATTTT.

The chain combines TRBV4-1 with TRBJ1-4, with TRBD1 matching 9 bases. Germline V gene sequence: CDR1 MGHRA, CDR2 YSYEKL. With 4 bases clipped from V and 4 bases from J, the junction kept 4 bases outside the gene matches. The CDR3 is 15 residues long. In DNA form, the CDR3 reads TGCGCCAGCAGCCTCAGGACAGGGGTTAATGAAAAACTGTTTTTT. It codes for CASSLRTGVNEKLFF.

V gene TRBV25-1 combines with J gene TRBJ1-1, with D possibly TRBD1 on 5 matching bases. The V and J ends lost 5 bases and 4 bases respectively, with 8 bases between them. Per the germline V gene, CDR1 is MGHDK and CDR2 is SYGVNS. This CDR3 comprises 12 residues. The CDR3 nucleotides read TGTGCCAGCAGTAGGGGCCCCACTGAAGCTTTCTTT. It codes for CASSRGPTEAFF. Using reference TRBV25-1 and TRBJ1-1 for the parts outside the CDR3, the full variable domain is EADIYQTPRYLVIGTGKKITLECSQTMGHDKMYWYQQDPGMELHLIHYSYGVNSTEKGDLSSESTVSRIRTEHFPLTLESARPSHTSQYLCASSRGPTEAFFGQGTRLTVV.

The V call is TRBV6-5, the J call TRBJ1-2, with no clear D. Germline CDR1 is MNHEY and CDR2 is SVGAGI. The ends were cut back, 10 bases at V and 4 bases at J, with 10 bases in the middle. The CDR3 totals 11 residues. CDR3 nucleotide sequence: TGTGCCACCGCAAAGAGCTATGGCTACACCTTC. Translated, it gives CATAKSYGYTF.

This chain uses TRBV28 with TRBJ1-3, with 7 bases fitting TRBD1. V was clipped by 9 bases and J by 0 bases; unmatched bases: 8. This CDR3 spans 15 amino acids. Germline CDR1 MDHEN, CDR2 SYDVKM. CDR3 coding DNA: TGTGCCAGAAGGGACAGTTTCTTCTCTGGAAACACCATATATTTT. This gives the protein CARRDSFFSGNTIYF. Full variable domain (remainder filled in from reference TRBV28 and TRBJ1-3): DVKVTQSSRYLVKRTGEKVFLECVQDMDHENMFWYRQDPGLGLRLIYFSYDVKMKEKGDIPEGYSVSREKKERFSLILESASTNQTSMYLCARRDSFFSGNTIYFGEGSWLTVV.

J is TRBJ1-2 and V is TRBV10-1, with no clear D. The germline gives CDR1 WNHNN, CDR2 SYGVQD (reference sequence). CDR3 length equals 13 residues. V shed 3 bases and J shed 8 bases, with 13 bases lying between them. Here the CDR3 DNA reads TGCGCCAGCAGTGATAAGATCAGCGGCGGCTACACCTTC. This codes for CASSDKISGGYTF.

The chain recombines TRBV20-1 with TRBJ2-5; D call uncertain. The CDR3 runs 11 residues. Trimming took 3 bases from V and 5 from J, leaving 7 bases between them. Germline V lookup: CDR1 DFQATT, CDR2 SNEGSKA (reference sequence). The CDR3 loop is CSASFPETQYF. CDR3 sequence (DNA): TGCAGTGCTAGTTTCCCGGAGACCCAGTACTTC.

The J gene is TRBJ2-2, the V gene TRBV2; D is possibly TRBD1 (6 bases). Germline V gene data show CDR1 as SNHLY and CDR2 as FYNNEI. CDR3 size: 14 residues. Trimming cost V 4 bases and J 6 bases, with 12 bases left between them. CDR3 in amino acids: CASSVIGGPGELFF. The DNA of the CDR3 is TGTGCCAGCAGTGTAATAGGGGGACCCGGGGAGCTGTTTTTT.

V usage is TRBV30 and J usage is TRBJ2-4, with 7 bases lining up with TRBD2. The CDR3 runs to 16 residues. Trimming at V came to 0 bases and at J to 0 bases, leaving 5 bases not matched to a gene. CDR1 GTSNPN and CDR2 SVGIG come from the germline V gene (reference sequence). The CDR3 nucleotides are TGTGCCTGGAGTGTAGGGACTACCCTAGCCAAAAACATTCAGTACTTC. It yields the protein CAWSVGTTLAKNIQYF.

This clone is a singleton in its sample. CDR3 coding DNA: TGTGCCAGCTCAAACGGAAGGGGGCTGAACACTGAAGCTTTCTTT. Translated: CASSNGRGLNTEAFF. The rearrangement uses TRBV18 and TRBJ1-1; 7 nucleotides align to TRBD1. V was clipped by 5 bases and J by 0 bases; unmatched bases: 6. The CDR3 runs to 15 residues. From germline, CDR1 is KGHSH and CDR2 LQKENI.

This clone was counted ten times or more. The chain recombines TRBV28 with TRBJ1-2; 7 nucleotides line up with TRBD1. The CDR3 sequence is 15 residues long. V lost 5 bases and J lost 7; bases outside the gene matches: 13. From germline, CDR1 is MDHEN and CDR2 SYDVKM. In DNA, the CDR3 is TGTGCCAGCAGTGCCATTACGACAGGGTCTCTTGGCTACACCTTC. This codes for CASSAITTGSLGYTF.

The genes are TRBV5-4 and TRBJ2-6; tentative D call: TRBD1 (6 bases). V shed 7 bases and J shed 2 bases, with 13 bases lying between them. The V gene's germline CDR1 is SGHNT and CDR2 YYREEE (reference sequence). The CDR3 sequence is 15 residues long. CDR3 loop: CASSGGGAGANVLTF. CDR3 coding DNA: TGTGCCAGCTCCGGTGGGGGCGCTGGGGCCAACGTCCTGACTTTC.

This chain connects TRBV15 to TRBJ1-1; 9 nucleotides agree with TRBD1. This CDR3 region has 15 residues. The ends lost 4 bases at V and 5 bases at J; junction bases unmatched: 8. Germline values: CDR1 LNHNV, CDR2 YYDKDF (reference sequence). CDR3 DNA sequence: TGTGCCACCAGCAAGGGACAGGGAGTAAGGACTGAAGCTTTCTTT. Its protein is CATSKGQGVRTEAFF. The whole variable domain, filled in from reference TRBV15 and TRBJ1-1, reads DAMVIQNPRYQVTQFGKPVTLSCSQTLNHNVMYWYQQKSSQAPKLLFHYYDKDFNNEADTPDNFQSRRPNTSFCFLDIRSPGLGDTAMYLCATSKGQGVRTEAFFGQGTRLTVV.

The rearrangement uses TRBV29-1 and TRBJ2-5; 8 bases match TRBD2. This CDR3 contains 12 residues. Germline loops: CDR1 SQVTM, CDR2 ANQGSEA. Losses at the gene ends were 6 bases for V and 10 bases for J; bases not matched to a gene: 10. The CDR3 sequence is CSVSGGLGDQYF. DNA for the CDR3: TGCAGCGTATCGGGGGGGTTAGGGGACCAGTACTTC.

The chain recombines TRBV19 with TRBJ1-5; D unresolved. CDR1 is LNHDA and CDR2 is SQIVND in the germline V gene (reference sequence). V was pared by 6 bases and J by 0 bases, with 12 bases between. The CDR3 has 15 amino acids. CDR3 region: CASRIMEHSNQPQHF. Here the CDR3 DNA reads TGTGCCAGTAGGATCATGGAGCATAGCAATCAGCCCCAGCATTTT.

This clone has just a few counts. This chain links TRBV6-5 with TRBJ1-5, with 8 bases identical to TRBD1. Germline V CDR1 and CDR2: MNHEY, SVGAGI. Trimming took 8 bases from V and 2 from J; bases not matched to a gene: 8. The length of the CDR3 is 15 residues. Here the CDR3 reads CASLQGEVGNQPQHF. The CDR3 DNA follows: TGTGCCAGCCTACAGGGGGAGGTAGGCAATCAGCCCCAGCATTTT.